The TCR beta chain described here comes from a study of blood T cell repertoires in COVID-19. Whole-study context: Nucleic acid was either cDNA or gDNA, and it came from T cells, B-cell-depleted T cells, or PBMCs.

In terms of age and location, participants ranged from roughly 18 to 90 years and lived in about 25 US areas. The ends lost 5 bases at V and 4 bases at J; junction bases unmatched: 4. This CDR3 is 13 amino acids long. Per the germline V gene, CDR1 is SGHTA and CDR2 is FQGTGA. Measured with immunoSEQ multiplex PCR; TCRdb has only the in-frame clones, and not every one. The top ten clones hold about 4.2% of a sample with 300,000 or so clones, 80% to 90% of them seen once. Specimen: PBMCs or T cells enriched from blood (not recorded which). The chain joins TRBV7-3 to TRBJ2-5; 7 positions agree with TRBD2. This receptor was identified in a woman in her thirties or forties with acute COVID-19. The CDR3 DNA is TGTGCCAGCAGCCCGGGGGGTCCAGAGACCCAGTACTTC. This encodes CASSPGGPETQYF.